This paragraph covers one TCR beta chain sequence. Its antigen is unknown. Germline V gives CDR1 SGDLS, CDR2 YYNGEE. The CDR3 sequence is 14 residues long. Trimming at V came to 0 bases and at J to 7 bases, leaving 4 bases not matched to a gene. These data belong to a study of OX40 agonist ivuxolimab in advanced cancers. Study information: Every 2 weeks, patients received ivuxolimab intravenously, dosed at 0.01 to 10 mg/kg.

Clones were read by immunoSEQ multiplex PCR, and TCRdb kept only the in-frame ones, dropping some. Seen here are about 15,000 clones, around 80% observed once, and the top ten hold 28%. Whole-study results and caveats: The antigens recognized by the expanded peripheral T cells, that is their antigen specificity, were not determined. Among the lowest levels of clonal expansion were found in partial responders at 0.1-3.0 mg/kg.

The chain has TRBV9 and TRBJ2-1, with 7 positions matching TRBD1. The sequencing used CD4+ or CD8+ T cells sorted from blood, collected in a trial of the OX40 agonist ivuxolimab. This TCR was sampled from an adult with an advanced solid tumor such as melanoma, head and neck, liver or kidney cancer. As DNA, the CDR3 is TGTGCCAGCAGCGTAGAGGGGGCTTGGAATGAGCAGTTCTTC. Amino acid sequence: CASSVEGAWNEQFF. Looking up the rest from reference TRBV9 and TRBJ2-1 gives the full variable domain: DSGVTQTPKHLITATGQRVTLRCSPRSGDLSVYWYQQSLDQGLQFLIQYYNGEERAKGNILERFSAQQFPDLHSELNLSSLELGDSALYFCASSVEGAWNEQFFGPGTRLTVL.